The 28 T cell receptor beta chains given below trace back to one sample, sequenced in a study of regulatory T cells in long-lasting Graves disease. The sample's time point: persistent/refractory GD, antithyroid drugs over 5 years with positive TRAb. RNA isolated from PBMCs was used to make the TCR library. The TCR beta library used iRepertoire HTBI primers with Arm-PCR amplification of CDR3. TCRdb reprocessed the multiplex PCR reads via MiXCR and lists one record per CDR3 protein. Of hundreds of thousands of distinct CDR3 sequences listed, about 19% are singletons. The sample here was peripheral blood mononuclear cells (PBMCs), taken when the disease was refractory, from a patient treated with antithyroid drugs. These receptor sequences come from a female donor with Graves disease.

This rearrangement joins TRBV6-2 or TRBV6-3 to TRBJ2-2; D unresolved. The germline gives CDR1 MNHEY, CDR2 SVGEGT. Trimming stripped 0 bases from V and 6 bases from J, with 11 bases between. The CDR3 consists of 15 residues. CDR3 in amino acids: CASSYSGLVAGELFF. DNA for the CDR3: TGTGCCAGCAGTTACTCCGGCTTAGTGGCCGGGGAGCTGTTTTTT.

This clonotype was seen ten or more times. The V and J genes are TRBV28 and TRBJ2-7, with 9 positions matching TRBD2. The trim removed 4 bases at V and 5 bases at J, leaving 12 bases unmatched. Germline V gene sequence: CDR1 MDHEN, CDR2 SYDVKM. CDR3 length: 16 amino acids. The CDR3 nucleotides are TGTGCCAGCAGTTCCAGCGGGAGGCCGCTCGGGGACGAGCAGTACTTC. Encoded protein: CASSSSGRPLGDEQYF. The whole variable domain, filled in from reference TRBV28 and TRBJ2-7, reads DVKVTQSSRYLVKRTGEKVFLECVQDMDHENMFWYRQDPGLGLRLIYFSYDVKMKEKGDIPEGYSVSREKKERFSLILESASTNQTSMYLCASSSSGRPLGDEQYFGPGTRLTVT.

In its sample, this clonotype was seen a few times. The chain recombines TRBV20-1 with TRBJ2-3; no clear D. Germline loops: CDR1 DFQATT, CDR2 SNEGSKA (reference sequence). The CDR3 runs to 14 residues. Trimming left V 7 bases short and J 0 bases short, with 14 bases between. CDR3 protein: CSVRSGISTDTQYF. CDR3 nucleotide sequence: TGCAGTGTAAGGTCCGGAATAAGCACAGATACGCAGTATTTT.

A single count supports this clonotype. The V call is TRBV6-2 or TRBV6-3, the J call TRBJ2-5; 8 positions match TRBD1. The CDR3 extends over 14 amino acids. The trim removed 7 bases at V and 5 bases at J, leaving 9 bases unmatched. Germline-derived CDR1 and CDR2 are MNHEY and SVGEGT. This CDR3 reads CASKDRGEGETQYF. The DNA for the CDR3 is TGTGCCAGCAAAGACAGGGGAGAAGGGGAGACCCAGTACTTC.

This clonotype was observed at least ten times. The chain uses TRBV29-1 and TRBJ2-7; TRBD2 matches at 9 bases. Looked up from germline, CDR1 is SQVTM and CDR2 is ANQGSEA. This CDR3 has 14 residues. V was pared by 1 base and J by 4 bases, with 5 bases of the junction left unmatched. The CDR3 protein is CSVEASSGRYEQYF. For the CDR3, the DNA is TGCAGCGTTGAAGCAAGTAGCGGGAGATACGAGCAGTACTTC.

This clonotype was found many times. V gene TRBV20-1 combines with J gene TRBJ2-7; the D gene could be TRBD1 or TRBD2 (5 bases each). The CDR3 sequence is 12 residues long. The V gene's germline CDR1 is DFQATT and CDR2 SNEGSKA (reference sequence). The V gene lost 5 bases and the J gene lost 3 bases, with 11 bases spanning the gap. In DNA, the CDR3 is TGCAGTGCTGAGAGTGGGGGCTACGAGCAGTACTTC. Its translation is CSAESGGYEQYF.

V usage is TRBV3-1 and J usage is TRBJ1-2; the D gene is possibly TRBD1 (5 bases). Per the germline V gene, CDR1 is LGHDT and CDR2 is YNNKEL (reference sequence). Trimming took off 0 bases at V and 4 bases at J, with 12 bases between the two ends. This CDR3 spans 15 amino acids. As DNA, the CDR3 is TGTGCCAGCAGCCAAGACGCGGGGGGTGGCTATGGCTACACCTTC. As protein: CASSQDAGGGYGYTF.

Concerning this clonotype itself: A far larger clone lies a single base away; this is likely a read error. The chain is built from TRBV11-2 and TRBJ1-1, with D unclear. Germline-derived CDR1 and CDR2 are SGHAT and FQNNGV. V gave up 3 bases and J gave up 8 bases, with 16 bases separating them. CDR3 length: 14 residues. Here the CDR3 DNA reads TGTGCCAGCAGCTTTGGATCTGGAACTCCCGAAGCTTTCTTT. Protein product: CASSFGSGTPEAFF.

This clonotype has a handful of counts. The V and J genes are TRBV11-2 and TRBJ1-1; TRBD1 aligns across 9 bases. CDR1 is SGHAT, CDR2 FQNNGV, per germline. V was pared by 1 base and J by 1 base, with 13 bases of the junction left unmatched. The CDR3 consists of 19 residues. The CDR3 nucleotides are TGTGCCAGCAGCTTAGTCCTAAAGCCCCCGGGACAGGGGAACACTGAAGCTTTCTTT. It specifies CASSLVLKPPGQGNTEAFF.

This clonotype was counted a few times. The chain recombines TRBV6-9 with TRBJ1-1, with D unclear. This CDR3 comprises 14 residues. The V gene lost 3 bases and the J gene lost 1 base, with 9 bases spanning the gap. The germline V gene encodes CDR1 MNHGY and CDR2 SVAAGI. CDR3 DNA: TGTGCCAGCAGTTACTCGAATACGAACACTGAAGCTTTCTTT. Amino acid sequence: CASSYSNTNTEAFF.

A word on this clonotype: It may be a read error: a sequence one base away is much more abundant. CDR3 region: CASSESLAHMMYSEQFF. DNA for the CDR3: TGTGCCAGCAGTGAAAGCCTAGCCCATATGATGTACAGTGAGCAGTTCTTC. The chain couples TRBV2 to TRBJ2-1; perhaps TRBD2 as D (5 bases). Germline CDR1 and CDR2: SNHLY and FYNNEI. The CDR3 sequence is 17 residues long.

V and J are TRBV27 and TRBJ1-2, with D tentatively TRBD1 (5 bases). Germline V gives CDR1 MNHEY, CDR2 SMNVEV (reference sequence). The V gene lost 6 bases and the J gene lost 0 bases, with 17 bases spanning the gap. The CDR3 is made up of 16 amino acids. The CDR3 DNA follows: TGTGCCAGCAGCGGGGGAAGGGGCGTGCCTAACTATGGCTACACCTTC. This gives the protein CASSGGRGVPNYGYTF.

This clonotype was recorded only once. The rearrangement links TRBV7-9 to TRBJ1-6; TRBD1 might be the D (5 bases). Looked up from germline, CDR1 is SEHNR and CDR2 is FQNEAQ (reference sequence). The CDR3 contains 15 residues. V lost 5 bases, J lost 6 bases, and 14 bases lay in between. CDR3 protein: CASSAGGPLNSPLHF. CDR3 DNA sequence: TGTGCCAGCAGCGCGGGGGGTCCCCTTAATTCACCCCTCCACTTT.

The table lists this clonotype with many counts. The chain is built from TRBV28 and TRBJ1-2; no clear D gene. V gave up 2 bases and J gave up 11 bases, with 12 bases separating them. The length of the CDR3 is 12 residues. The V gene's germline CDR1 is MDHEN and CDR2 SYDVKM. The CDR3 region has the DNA TGTGCCAGCAGTTTAGTTGAGGGTCCTTACACCTTC. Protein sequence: CASSLVEGPYTF.

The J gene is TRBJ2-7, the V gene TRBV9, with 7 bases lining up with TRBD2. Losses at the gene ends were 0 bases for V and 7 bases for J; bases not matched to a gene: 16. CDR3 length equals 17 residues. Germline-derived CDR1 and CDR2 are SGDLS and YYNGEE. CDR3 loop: CASSVDQPGSGTEEQYF. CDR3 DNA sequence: TGTGCCAGCAGCGTAGACCAGCCCGGAAGCGGGACGGAGGAGCAGTACTTC.

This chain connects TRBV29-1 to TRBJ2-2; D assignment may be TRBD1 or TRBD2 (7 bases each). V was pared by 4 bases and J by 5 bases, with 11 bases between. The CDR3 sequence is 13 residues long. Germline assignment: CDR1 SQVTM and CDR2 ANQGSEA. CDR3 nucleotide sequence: TGCAGCGTTGCAGGGGGGGAGACCGGGGAGCTGTTTTTT. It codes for CSVAGGETGELFF.

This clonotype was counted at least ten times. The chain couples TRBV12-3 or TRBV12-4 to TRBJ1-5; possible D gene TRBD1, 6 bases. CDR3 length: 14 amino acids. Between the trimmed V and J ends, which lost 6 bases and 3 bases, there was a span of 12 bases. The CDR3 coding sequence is TGTGCCAGCAGACAGGGAGGGGACAATCAGCCCCAGCATTTT. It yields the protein CASRQGGDNQPQHF.

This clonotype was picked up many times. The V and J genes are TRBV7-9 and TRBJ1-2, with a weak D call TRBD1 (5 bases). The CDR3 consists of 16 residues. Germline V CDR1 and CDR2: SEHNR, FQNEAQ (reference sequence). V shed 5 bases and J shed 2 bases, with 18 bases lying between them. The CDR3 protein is CASSATLTEENYGYTF. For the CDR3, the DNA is TGTGCCAGCAGCGCAACCCTGACAGAGGAAAACTATGGCTACACCTTC.

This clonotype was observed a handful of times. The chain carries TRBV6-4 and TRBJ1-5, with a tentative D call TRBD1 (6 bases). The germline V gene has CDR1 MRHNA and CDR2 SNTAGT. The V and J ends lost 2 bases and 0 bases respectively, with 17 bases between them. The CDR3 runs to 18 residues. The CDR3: CASSDRGTCHHSNQPQHF. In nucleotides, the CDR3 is TGTGCCAGCAGTGACAGGGGGACGTGTCACCATAGCAATCAGCCCCAGCATTTT.

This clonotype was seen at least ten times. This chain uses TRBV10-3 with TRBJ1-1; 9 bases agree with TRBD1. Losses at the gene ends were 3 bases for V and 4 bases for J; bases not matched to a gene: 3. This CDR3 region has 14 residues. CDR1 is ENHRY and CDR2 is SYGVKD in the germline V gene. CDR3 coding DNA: TGTGCCATCAGTGAACAGGGGGCAGGCACTGAAGCTTTCTTT. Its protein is CAISEQGAGTEAFF.

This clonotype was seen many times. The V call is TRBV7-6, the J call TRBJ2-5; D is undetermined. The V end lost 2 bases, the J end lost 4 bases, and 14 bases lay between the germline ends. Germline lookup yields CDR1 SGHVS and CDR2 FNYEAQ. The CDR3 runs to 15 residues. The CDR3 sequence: CASSLTGRRPETQYF. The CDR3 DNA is TGTGCCAGCAGCTTAACCGGGCGGCGGCCAGAGACCCAGTACTTC.

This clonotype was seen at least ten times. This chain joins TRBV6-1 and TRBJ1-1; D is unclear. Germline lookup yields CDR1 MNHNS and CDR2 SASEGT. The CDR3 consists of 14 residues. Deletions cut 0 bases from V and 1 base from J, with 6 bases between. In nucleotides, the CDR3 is TGTGCCAGCAGTGAAGCGTTGGGGAACACTGAAGCTTTCTTT. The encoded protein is CASSEALGNTEAFF.

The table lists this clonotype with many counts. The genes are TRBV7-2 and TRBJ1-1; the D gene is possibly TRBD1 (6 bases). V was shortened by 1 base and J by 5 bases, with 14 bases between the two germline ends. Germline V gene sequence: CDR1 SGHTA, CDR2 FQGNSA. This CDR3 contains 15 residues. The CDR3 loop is CASSLVGQLLTEAFF. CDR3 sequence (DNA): TGTGCCAGCAGCTTAGTAGGACAGCTTCTTACTGAAGCTTTCTTT.

The CDR3 DNA is TGTGCCAGCAGCTTGGAAGCGACTATAGCCAAAAACATTCAGTACTTC. Residues: CASSLEATIAKNIQYF. V usage is TRBV5-6 and J usage is TRBJ2-4; D is possibly TRBD2 (5 bases). The V end was cut by 0 bases, the J end by 0 bases, with 10 bases between. There are 16 residues in the CDR3. Germline-derived CDR1 and CDR2 are SGHDT and YYEEEE. The full variable domain, with the rest looked up from reference TRBV5-6 and TRBJ2-4, is DAGVTQSPTHLIKTRGQQVTLRCSPKSGHDTVSWYQQALGQGPQFIFQYYEEEERQRGNFPDRFSGHQFPNYSSELNVNALLLGDSALYLCASSLEATIAKNIQYFGAGTRLSVL.

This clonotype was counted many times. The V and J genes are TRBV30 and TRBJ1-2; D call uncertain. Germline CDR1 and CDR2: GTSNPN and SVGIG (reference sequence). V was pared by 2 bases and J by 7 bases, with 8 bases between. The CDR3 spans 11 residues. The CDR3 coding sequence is TGTGCCTGGAGTAATGGACTTGGCTACACCTTC. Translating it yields CAWSNGLGYTF.

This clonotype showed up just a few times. The CDR3 DNA reads TGTGCCTGGAGCGCGACAGGGAACACTGAAGCTTTCTTT. Translated, it gives CAWSATGNTEAFF. The rearrangement uses TRBV30 and TRBJ1-1; D may be TRBD1 (6 bases). Looked up from germline, CDR1 is GTSNPN and CDR2 is SVGIG (reference sequence). V dropped 3 bases and J dropped 1 base, with 9 bases sitting between them. The CDR3 extends over 13 amino acids.

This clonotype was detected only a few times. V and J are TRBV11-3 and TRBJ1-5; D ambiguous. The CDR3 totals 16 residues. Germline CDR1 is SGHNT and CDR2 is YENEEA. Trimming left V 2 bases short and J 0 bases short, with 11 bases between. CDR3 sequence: CASSLPKTNSNQPQHF. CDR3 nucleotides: TGTGCCAGCAGCTTACCCAAGACTAATAGCAATCAGCCCCAGCATTTT.

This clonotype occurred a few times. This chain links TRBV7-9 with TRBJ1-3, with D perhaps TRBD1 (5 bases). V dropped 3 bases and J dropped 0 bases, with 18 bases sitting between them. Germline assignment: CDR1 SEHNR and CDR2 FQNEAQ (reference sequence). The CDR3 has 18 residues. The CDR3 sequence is CASSFGGGWTSSGNTIYF. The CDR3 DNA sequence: TGTGCCAGCAGCTTTGGGGGGGGTTGGACCAGCTCTGGAAACACCATATATTTT.